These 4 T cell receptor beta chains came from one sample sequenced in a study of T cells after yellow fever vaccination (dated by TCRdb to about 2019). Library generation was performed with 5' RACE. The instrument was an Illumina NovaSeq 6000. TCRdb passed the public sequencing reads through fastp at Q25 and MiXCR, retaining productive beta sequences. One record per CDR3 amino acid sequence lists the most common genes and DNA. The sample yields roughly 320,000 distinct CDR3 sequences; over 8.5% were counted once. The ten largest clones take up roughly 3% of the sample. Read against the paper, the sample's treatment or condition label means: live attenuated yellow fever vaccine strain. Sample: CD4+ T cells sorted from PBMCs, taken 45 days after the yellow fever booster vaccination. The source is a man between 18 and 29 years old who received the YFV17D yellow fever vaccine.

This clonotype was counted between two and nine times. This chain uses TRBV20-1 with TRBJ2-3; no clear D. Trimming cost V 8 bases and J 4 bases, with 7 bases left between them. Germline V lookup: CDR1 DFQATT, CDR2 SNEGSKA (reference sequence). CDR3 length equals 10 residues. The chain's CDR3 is CSPTADTQYF. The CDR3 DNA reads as TGCAGTCCCACGGCAGATACGCAGTATTTT.

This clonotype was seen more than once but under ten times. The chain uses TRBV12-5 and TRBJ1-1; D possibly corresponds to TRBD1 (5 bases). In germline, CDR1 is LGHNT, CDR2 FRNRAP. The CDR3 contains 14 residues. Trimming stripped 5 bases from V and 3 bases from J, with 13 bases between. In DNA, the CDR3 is TGTGCTAGTGGTCCCCCAGGGAAAGACACTGAAGCTTTCTTT. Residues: CASGPPGKDTEAFF.

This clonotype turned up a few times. CDR3 sequence reads: CASSLELQGLSEQFF. CDR3 sequence (DNA): TGTGCCAGCAGCTTGGAACTCCAGGGGCTAAGTGAGCAGTTCTTC. The V call is TRBV5-4, the J call TRBJ2-1, with D perhaps matching TRBD1 (6 bases). V shed 0 bases and J shed 9 bases, with 16 bases lying between them. Germline-derived CDR1 and CDR2 are SGHNT and YYREEE (reference sequence). The CDR3 length is 15 residues.

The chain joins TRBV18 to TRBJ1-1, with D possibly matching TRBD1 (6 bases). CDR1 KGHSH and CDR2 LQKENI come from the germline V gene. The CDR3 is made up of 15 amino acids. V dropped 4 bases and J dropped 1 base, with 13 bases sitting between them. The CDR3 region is CASSRTPGANTEAFF. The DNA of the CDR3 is TGTGCCAGCTCACGTACCCCAGGGGCGAACACTGAAGCTTTCTTT. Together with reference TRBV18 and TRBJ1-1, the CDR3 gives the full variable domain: NAGVMQNPRHLVRRRGQEARLRCSPMKGHSHVYWYRQLPEEGLKFMVYLQKENIIDESGMPKERFSAEFPKEGPSILRIQQVVRGDSAAYFCASSRTPGANTEAFFGQGTRLTVV.